The rows below give T cell receptor beta chains drawn from one sample of a study of shared clonotypes between healthy human individuals. The method was immunoSEQ multiplex PCR; TCRdb's version includes in-frame clones alone and lacks a portion of them. The data show about 1.1 million clones, about 80% seen once. Sequenced material: memory CD4+ T cells from PBMCs. Receptors originate from a man aged 18 to 29 in good health. Some clones in this sample may be carry-over from other donors' samples. Each CDR3 is given with its conserved first and last residue. D genes are given only for firm matches. Clone size, where shown, is once, few, many, or a class for clones that have expanded.

v_call	d_call	clone_size	j_call	cdr3_aa	cdr3_nt
TRBV5-4	TRBD2	few	TRBJ2-1	CASSPGGTGGEQFF	TGTGCCAGCAGCCCGGGGGGTACAGGTGGTGAGCAGTTCTTC
TRBV1	NA	NA	TRBJ2-3	CTSSRSCRRSRPPTDTQYF	TGCACCAGCAGCCGATCCTGCCGCCGTTCCAGACCACCCACAGATACGCAGTATTTT
TRBV7-2	NA	once	TRBJ2-7	CASSLGEQYF	TGTGCCAGCAGCTTAGGGGAGCAGTACTTC
TRBV7-3	NA	NA	TRBJ2-2	CASTEDTRATGELFF	TGTGCCAGCACCGAGGACACAAGGGCCACCGGGGAGCTGTTTTTT
TRBV7-8	NA	NA	TRBJ2-5	CASSPDPGAQYF	TGTGCCAGCAGCCCGGACCCCGGGGCCCAGTACTTC
TRBV18	TRBD2	NA	TRBJ2-2	CASSPIQAGMNTGELFF	TGTGCCAGCTCACCTATCCAAGCGGGAATGAACACCGGGGAGCTGTTTTTT
TRBV4-2	TRBD1	NA	TRBJ1-2	CASSHDRAQGYTF	TGTGCCAGCAGCCACGACAGGGCGCAGGGCTACACCTTC
TRBV18	NA	NA	TRBJ2-3	CASSRDTDTQYF	TGTGCCAGCTCACGAGACACAGATACGCAGTATTTT
TRBV29-1	NA	few	TRBJ1-1	CSVYSSARAFF	TGCAGCGTTTACAGCAGCGCCCGGGCTTTCTTT
TRBV28	NA	NA	TRBJ1-4	CASSFGRWARAYSTNEKLFF	TGTGCCAGCAGTTTTGGGCGCTGGGCCAGAGCCTATTCAACTAATGAAAAACTGTTTTTT
TRBV10-1	NA	NA	TRBJ1-2	CASSEGGSGYTF	TGCGCCAGCAGTGAAGGGGGGAGCGGCTACACCTTC
TRBV5-1	NA	NA	TRBJ2-7	CASRSGGLYEQYF	TGCGCCAGCAGGTCTGGGGGCCTTTACGAGCAGTACTTC
TRBV13	TRBD1	NA	TRBJ1-2	CASSGGQSNYGYTF	TGTGCCAGCAGCGGGGGACAGAGTAACTATGGCTACACCTTC
TRBV11-2	NA	NA	TRBJ2-7	CASSLGLARATYEQYF	TGTGCCAGCAGCTTAGGTCTAGCGAGAGCAACCTACGAGCAGTACTTC
TRBV30	NA	few	TRBJ1-4	CAWVAVGDGEKLFF	TGTGCCTGGGTCGCTGTGGGGGATGGTGAAAAACTGTTTTTT
TRBV5-6	TRBD1	NA	TRBJ2-5	CASSRGQVQETQYF	TGTGCCAGCAGCCGAGGACAGGTTCAAGAGACCCAGTACTTC
TRBV2	NA	NA	TRBJ1-3	CASSGPGIPGNTIYF	TGTGCCAGCAGTGGCCCAGGGATCCCTGGAAACACCATATATTTT
TRBV5-1	NA	NA	TRBJ2-5	CASSLGVRDETQYF	TGCGCCAGCAGCTTGGGTGTCAGGGATGAGACCCAGTACTTC
TRBV18	TRBD2	NA	TRBJ2-5	CASSPFQASGGTGETQYF	TGTGCCAGCTCACCGTTCCAGGCCAGCGGGGGAACCGGGGAGACCCAGTACTTC
TRBV19	TRBD1	NA	TRBJ1-1	CASQKTGLNTEAFF	TGTGCCAGTCAGAAGACAGGGCTGAACACTGAAGCTTTCTTT
TRBV13	NA	many	TRBJ2-7	CASSLPLLVLGEYF	TGTGCCAGCAGCTTACCCCTACTAGTTTTAGGTGAGTACTTC
TRBV6-4	NA	NA	TRBJ1-5	CASSDPEGSNQPQHF	TGTGCCAGCAGTGACCCCGAAGGGAGCAATCAGCCCCAGCATTTT
TRBV9	TRBD2	once	TRBJ2-3	CASSVGAGGRTDTQYF	TGTGCCAGCAGCGTAGGAGCGGGAGGCCGAACAGATACGCAGTATTTT
TRBV2	NA	few	TRBJ1-2	CASRGDEDGYTF	TGTGCCAGCAGGGGGGACGAGGATGGCTACACCTTC
TRBV9	NA	NA	TRBJ2-1	CASSVVAVGSYNEQFF	TGTGCCAGCAGCGTAGTGGCGGTGGGTTCCTACAATGAGCAGTTCTTC
TRBV28	TRBD1	NA	TRBJ2-7	CASSSSTGTAIYEQYF	TGTGCCAGCAGTTCCTCCACCGGGACAGCAATATACGAGCAGTACTTC
TRBV4-3	TRBD2	many	TRBJ2-1	CASSQDNRDWRGFNEQFF	TGCGCCAGCAGCCAAGATAATAGGGACTGGCGGGGGTTCAATGAGCAGTTCTTC
TRBV25-1	NA	NA	TRBJ2-2	CASSEYLGRRLFF	TGTGCCAGCAGTGAATATCTGGGGAGGAGGCTGTTTTTT
TRBV7-2	NA	NA	TRBJ2-2	CASSLELRTGELFF	TGTGCCAGCAGCTTAGAATTAAGAACCGGGGAGCTGTTTTTT
TRBV28	TRBD2	NA	TRBJ2-1	CASSYPRTSVDEQFF	TGTGCCAGCAGTTACCCTAGGACTAGCGTCGATGAGCAGTTCTTC
TRBV19	NA	NA	TRBJ1-1	CASSITGTFEAFF	TGTGCCAGTAGTATCACAGGAACTTTCGAAGCTTTCTTT
TRBV7-3	NA	NA	TRBJ2-3	CASSSGSTDTQYF	TGTGCCAGCAGCTCGGGGAGCACAGATACGCAGTATTTT